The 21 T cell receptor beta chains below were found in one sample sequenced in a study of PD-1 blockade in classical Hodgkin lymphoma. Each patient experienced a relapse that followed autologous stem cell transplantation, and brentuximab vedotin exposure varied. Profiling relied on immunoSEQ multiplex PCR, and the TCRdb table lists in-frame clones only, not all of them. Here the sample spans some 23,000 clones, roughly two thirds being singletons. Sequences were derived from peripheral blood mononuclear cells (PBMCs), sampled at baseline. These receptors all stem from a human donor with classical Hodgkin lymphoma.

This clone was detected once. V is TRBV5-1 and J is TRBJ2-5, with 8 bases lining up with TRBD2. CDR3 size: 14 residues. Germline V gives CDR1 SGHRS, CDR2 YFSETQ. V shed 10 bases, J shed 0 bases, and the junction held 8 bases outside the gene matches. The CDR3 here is CALHRGGYQETQYF. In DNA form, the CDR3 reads TGCGCCTTGCACCGGGGGGGCTACCAAGAGACCCAGTACTTC. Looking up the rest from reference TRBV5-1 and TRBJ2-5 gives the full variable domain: KAGVTQTPRYLIKTRGQQVTLSCSPISGHRSVSWYQQTPGQGLQFLFEYFSETQRNKGNFPGRFSGRQFSNSRSEMNVSTLELGDSALYLCALHRGGYQETQYFGPGTRLLVL.

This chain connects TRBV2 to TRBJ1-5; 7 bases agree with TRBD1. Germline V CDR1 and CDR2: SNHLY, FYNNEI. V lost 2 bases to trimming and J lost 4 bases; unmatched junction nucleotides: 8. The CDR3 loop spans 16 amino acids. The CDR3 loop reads CASSELAGGGNQPQHF. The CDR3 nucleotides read TGTGCCAGCAGTGAACTGGCAGGGGGGGGGAATCAGCCCCAGCATTTT.

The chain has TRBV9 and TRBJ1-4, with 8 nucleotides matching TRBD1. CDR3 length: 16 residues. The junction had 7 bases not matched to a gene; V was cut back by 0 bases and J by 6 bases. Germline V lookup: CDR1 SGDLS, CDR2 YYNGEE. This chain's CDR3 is CASSVGWDRLDEKLFF. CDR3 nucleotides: TGTGCCAGCAGCGTAGGGTGGGACAGGTTGGATGAAAAACTGTTTTTT.

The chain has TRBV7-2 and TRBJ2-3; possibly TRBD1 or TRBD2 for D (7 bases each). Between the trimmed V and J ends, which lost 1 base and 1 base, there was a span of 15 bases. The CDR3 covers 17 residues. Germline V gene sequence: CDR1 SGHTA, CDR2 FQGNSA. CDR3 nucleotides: TGTGCCAGCAGCTTAGGAGCCAGGGGGGGACGCACAGATACGCAGTATTTT. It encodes CASSLGARGGRTDTQYF.

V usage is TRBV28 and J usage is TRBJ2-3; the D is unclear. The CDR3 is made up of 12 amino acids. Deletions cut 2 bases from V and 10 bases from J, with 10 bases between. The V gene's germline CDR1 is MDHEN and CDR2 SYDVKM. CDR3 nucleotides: TGTGCCAGCAGTTTACGGCTCAGTTCGCAGTATTTT. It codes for CASSLRLSSQYF.

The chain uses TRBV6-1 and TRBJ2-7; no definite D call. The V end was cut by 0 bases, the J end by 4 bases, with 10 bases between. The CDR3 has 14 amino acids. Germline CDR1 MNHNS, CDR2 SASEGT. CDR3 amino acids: CASSEATSLYEQYV. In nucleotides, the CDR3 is TGTGCCAGCAGTGAAGCTACCTCTTTATACGAGCAGTACGTC.

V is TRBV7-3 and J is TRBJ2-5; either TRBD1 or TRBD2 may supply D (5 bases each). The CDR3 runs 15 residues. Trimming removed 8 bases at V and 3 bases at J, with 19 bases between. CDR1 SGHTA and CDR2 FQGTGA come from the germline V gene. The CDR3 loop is CASGRGAMGKETQYF. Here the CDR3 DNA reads TGTGCCAGCGGGAGAGGGGCCATGGGGAAAGAGACCCAGTACTTC. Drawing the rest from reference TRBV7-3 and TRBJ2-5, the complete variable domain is GAGVSQTPSNKVTEKGKYVELRCDPISGHTALYWYRQSLGQGPEFLIYFQGTGAADDSGLPNDRFFAVRPEGSVSTLKIQRTERGDSAVYLCASGRGAMGKETQYFGPGTRLLVL.

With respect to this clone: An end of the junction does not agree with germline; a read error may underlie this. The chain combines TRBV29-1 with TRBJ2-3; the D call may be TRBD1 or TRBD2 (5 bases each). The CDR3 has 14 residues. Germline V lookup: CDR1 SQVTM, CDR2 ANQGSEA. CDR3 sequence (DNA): TGCAGCGCTAGAACTTCGGGACGCACGGATACGCAGTATTTT. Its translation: CSARTSGRTDTQYF.

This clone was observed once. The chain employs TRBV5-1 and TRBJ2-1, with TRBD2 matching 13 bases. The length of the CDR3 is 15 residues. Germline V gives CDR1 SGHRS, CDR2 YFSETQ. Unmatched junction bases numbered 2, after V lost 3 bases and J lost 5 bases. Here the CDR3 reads CASSSGLAGNNEQFF. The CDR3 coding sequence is TGCGCCAGCAGCTCGGGACTAGCGGGAAACAATGAGCAGTTCTTC.

In nucleotides, the CDR3 is TGCGCCAGCAGCTTGGTCCCTTTAGGGGGAGCTGGGGCCAACGTCCTGACTTTC. Its translation: CASSLVPLGGAGANVLTF. The V call is TRBV5-1, the J call TRBJ2-6; D is possibly TRBD1 (6 bases). Germline CDR1 and CDR2: SGHRS and YFSETQ. There are 18 residues in the CDR3. Trimming pared 0 bases from V and 2 bases from J, leaving 15 bases between.

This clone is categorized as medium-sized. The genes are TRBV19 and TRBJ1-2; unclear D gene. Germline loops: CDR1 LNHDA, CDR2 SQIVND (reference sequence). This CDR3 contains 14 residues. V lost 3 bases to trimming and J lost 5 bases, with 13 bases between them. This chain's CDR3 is CASSMLSGIYGYTF. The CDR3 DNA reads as TGTGCCAGTAGTATGTTGTCGGGTATTTATGGCTACACCTTC. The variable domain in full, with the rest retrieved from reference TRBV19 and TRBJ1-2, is DGGITQSPKYLFRKEGQNVTLSCEQNLNHDAMYWYRQDPGQGLRLIYYSQIVNDFQKGDIAEGYSVSREKKESFPLTVTSAQKNPTAFYLCASSMLSGIYGYTFGSGTRLTVV.

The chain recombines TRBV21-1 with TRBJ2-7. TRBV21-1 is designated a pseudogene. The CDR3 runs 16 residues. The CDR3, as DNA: TGTGCCAGCAGCAAAGAGGGCGGAGCACCAGGCTACGAGCAGTACGTC. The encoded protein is CASSKEGGAPGYEQYV.

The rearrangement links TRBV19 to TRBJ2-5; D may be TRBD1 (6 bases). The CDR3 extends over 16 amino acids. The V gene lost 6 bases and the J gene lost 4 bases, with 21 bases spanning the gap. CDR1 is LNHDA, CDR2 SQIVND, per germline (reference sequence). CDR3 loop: CASSFIPTGIGETQYF. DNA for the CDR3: TGTGCCAGTAGCTTCATCCCAACAGGGATAGGAGAGACCCAGTACTTC.

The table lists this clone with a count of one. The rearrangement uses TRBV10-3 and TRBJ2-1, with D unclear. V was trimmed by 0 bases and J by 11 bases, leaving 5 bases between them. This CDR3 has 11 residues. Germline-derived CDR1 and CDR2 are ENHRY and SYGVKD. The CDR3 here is CAISESIQQFF. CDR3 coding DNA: TGTGCCATCAGTGAGTCGATACAGCAGTTCTTC.

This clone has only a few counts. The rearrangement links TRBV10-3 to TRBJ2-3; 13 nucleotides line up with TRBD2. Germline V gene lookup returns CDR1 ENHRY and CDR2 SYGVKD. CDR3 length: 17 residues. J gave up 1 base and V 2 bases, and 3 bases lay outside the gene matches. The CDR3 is CAISETLAGGRTDTQYF. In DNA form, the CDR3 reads TGTGCCATCAGTGAGACACTAGCGGGGGGGCGCACAGATACGCAGTATTTT.

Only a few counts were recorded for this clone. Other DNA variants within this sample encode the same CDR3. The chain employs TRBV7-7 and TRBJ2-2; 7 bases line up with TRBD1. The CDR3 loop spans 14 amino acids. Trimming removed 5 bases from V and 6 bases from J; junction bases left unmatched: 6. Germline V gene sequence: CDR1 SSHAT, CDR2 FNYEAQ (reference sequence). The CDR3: CASSLNRGSGELFF. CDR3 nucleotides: TGTGCCAGCAGCCTTAACAGGGGATCCGGGGAGCTGTTTTTT.

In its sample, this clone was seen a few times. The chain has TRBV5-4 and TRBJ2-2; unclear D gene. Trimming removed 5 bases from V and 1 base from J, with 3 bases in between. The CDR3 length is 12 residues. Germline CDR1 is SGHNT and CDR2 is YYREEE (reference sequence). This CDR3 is CASRGNTGELFF. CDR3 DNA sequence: TGTGCCAGCAGAGGGAACACCGGGGAGCTGTTTTTT.

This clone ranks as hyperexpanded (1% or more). The CDR3 sequence is CASSDGQTPNEKLFF. CDR3 DNA: TGTGCCAGCAGTGACGGACAGACCCCTAATGAAAAACTGTTTTTT. The chain combines TRBV6-1 with TRBJ1-4; TRBD1 might be the D (6 bases). Trimming removed 3 bases at V and 3 bases at J, with 11 bases between. The CDR3 is 15 residues long. Per germline, CDR1 MNHNS and CDR2 SASEGT.

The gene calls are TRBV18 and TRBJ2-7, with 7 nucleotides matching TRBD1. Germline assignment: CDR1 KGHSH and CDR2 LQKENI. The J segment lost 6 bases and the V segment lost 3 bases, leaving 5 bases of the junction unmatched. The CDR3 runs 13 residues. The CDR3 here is CASSPTGQGEQYV. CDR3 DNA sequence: TGTGCCAGCTCACCGACAGGGCAGGGCGAGCAGTACGTC.

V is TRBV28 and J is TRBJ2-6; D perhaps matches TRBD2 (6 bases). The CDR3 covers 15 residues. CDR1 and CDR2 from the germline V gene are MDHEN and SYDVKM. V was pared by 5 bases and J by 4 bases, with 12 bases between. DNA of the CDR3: TGTGCCAGCAGTGGAGGGGCGGTCGGGGCCAACGTCCTGACTTTC. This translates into CASSGGAVGANVLTF.

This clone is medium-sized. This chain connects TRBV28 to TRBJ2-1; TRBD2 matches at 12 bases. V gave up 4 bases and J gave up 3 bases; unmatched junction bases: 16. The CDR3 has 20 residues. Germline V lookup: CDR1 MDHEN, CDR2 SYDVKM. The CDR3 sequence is CASSSNTGLAGGYRYNEQFF. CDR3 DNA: TGTGCCAGCAGTTCTAATACGGGACTAGCGGGCGGTTATCGCTACAATGAGCAGTTCTTC.